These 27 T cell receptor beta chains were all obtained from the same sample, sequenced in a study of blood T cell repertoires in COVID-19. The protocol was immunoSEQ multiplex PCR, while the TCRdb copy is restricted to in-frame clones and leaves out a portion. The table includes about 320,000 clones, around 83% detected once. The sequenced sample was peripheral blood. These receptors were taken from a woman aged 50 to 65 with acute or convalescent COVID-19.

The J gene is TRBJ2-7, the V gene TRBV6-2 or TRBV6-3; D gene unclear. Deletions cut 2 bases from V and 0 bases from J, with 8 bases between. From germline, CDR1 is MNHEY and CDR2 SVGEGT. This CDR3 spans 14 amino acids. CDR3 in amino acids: CASSYGSNSYEQYF. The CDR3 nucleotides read TGTGCCAGCAGTTACGGCTCAAACTCCTACGAGCAGTACTTC.

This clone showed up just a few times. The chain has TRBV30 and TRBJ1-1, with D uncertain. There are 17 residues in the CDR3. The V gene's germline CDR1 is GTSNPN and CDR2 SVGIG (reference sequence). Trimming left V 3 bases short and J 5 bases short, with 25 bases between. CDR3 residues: CAWRRRASPSSITEAFF. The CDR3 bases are TGTGCCTGGAGGAGGAGGGCCTCACCTTCTTCCATTACTGAAGCTTTCTTT.

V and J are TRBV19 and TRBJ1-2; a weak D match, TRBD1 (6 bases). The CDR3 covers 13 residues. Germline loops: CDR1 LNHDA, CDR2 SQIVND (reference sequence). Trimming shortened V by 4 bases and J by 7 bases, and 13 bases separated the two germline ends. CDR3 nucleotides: TGTGCCAGTAGTACGTACAGGGACGGTGGCTACACCTTC. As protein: CASSTYRDGGYTF.

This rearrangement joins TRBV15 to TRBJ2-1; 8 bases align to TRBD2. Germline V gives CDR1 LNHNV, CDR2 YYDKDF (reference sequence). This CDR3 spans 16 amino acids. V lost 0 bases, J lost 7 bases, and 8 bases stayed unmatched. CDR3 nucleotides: TGTGCCACCAGCAGAGATAGGCGGGAGGTGGGGAATGAGCAGTTCTTC. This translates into CATSRDRREVGNEQFF.

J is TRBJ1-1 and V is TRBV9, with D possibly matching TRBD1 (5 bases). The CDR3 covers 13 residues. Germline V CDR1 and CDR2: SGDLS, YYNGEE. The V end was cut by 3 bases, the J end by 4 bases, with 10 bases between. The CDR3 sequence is CASSAGTSTEAFF. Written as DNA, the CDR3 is TGTGCCAGCAGCGCCGGGACTTCCACTGAAGCTTTCTTT.

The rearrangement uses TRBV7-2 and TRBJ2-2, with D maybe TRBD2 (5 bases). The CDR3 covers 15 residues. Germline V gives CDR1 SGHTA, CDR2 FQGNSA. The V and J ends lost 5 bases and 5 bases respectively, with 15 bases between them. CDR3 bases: TGTGCCAGCAGCCGTGGACTCCTAGGAACCGGGGAGCTGTTTTTT. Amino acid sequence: CASSRGLLGTGELFF.

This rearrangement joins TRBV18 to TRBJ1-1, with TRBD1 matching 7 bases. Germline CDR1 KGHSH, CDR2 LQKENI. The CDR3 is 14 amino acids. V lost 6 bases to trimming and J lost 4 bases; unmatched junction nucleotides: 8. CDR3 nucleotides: TGTGCCAGCTCTCGTATCCGGGACAGCACTGAAGCTTTCTTT. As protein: CASSRIRDSTEAFF. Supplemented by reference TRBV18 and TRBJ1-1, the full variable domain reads NAGVMQNPRHLVRRRGQEARLRCSPMKGHSHVYWYRQLPEEGLKFMVYLQKENIIDESGMPKERFSAEFPKEGPSILRIQQVVRGDSAAYFCASSRIRDSTEAFFGQGTRLTVV.

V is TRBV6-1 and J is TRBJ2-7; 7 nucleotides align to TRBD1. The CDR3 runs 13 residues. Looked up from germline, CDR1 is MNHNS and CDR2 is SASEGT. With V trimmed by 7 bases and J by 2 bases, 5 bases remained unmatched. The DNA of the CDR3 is TGTGCCAGCACCCTCGGACAGGCCTACGAGCAGTACTTC. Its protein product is CASTLGQAYEQYF.

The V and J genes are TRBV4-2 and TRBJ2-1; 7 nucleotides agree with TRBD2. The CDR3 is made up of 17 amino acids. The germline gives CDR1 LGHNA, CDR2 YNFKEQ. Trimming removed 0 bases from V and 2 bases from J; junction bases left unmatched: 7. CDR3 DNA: TGTGCCAGCAGCCAAGAGAGGACTAGAGGAGCCTACAATGAGCAGTTCTTC. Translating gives CASSQERTRGAYNEQFF.

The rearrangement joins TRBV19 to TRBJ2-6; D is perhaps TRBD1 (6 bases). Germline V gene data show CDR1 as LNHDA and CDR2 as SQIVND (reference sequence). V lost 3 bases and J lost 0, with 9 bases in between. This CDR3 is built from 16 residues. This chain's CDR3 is CASSMVTGSGANVLTF. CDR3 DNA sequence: TGTGCCAGTAGTATGGTGACAGGCTCTGGGGCCAACGTCCTGACTTTC.

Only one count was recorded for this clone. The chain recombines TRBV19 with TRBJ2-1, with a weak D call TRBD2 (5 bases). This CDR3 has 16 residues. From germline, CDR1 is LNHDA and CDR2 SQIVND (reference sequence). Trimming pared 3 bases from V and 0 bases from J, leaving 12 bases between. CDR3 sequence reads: CASSMVRAPSYNEQFF. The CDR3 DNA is TGTGCCAGTAGTATGGTGCGGGCCCCCTCCTACAATGAGCAGTTCTTC.

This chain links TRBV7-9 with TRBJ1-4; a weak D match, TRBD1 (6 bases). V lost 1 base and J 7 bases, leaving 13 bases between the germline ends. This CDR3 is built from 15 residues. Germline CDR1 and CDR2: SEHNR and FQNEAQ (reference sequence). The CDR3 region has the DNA TGTGCCAGCAGCTTAGTTGGGGGCCAGCGTGAAAAACTGTTTTTT. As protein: CASSLVGGQREKLFF. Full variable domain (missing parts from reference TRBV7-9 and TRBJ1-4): DTGVSQNPRHKITKRGQNVTFRCDPISEHNRLYWYRQTLGQGPEFLTYFQNEAQLEKSRLLSDRFSAERPKGSFSTLEIQRTEQGDSAMYLCASSLVGGQREKLFFGSGTQLSVL.

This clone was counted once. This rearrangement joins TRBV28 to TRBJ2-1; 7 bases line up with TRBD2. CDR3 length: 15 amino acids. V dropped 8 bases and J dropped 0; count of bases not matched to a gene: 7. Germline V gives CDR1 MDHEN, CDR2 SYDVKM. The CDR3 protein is CASRGTTSSYNEQFF. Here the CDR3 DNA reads TGTGCCAGCCGCGGGACTACCAGCTCCTACAATGAGCAGTTCTTC.

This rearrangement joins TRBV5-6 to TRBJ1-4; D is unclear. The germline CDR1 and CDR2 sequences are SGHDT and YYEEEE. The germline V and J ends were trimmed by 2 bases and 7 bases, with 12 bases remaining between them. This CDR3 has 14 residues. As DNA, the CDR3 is TGTGCCAGCAGCTTAGTACCGAGTGGTGAAAAACTGTTTTTT. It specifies CASSLVPSGEKLFF.

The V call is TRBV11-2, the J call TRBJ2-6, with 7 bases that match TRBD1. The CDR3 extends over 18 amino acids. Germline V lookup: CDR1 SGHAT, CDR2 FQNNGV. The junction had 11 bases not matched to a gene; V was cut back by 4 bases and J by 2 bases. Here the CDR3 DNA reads TGTGCCAGCAGCTCCTGGACCATAGACAGGGCTGGGGCCAACGTCCTGACTTTC. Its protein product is CASSSWTIDRAGANVLTF.

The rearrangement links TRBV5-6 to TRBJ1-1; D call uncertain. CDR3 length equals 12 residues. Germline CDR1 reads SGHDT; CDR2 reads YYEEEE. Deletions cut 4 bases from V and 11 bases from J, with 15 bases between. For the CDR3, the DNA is TGTGCCAGCAGCGTGGGTGAGGGTGGTGCTTTCTTT. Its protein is CASSVGEGGAFF.

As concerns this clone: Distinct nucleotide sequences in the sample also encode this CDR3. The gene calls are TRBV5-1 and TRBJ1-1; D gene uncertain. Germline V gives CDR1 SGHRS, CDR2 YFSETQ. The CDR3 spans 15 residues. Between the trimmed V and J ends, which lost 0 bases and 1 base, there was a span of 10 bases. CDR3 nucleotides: TGCGCCAGCAGCTTGGCTGGTCCAGGGAACACTGAAGCTTTCTTT. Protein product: CASSLAGPGNTEAFF.

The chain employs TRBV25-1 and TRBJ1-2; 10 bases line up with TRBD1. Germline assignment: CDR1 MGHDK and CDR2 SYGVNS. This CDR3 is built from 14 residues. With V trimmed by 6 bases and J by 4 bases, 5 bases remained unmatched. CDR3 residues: CASRKTGGGYGYTF. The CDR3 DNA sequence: TGTGCCAGCAGAAAGACAGGGGGCGGCTATGGCTACACCTTC.

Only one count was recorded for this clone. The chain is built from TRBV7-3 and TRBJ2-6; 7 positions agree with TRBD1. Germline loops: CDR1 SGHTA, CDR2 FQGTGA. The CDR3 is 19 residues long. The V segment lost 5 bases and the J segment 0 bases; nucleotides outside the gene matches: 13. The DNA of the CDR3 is TGTGCCAGCAGCCATTACCCGGGACAGCGCAGCTCTGGGGCCAACGTCCTGACTTTC. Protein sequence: CASSHYPGQRSSGANVLTF.

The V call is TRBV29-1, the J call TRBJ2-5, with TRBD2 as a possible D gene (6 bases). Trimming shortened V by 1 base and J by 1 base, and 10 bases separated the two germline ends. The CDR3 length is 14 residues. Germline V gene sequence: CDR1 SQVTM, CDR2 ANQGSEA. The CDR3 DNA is TGCAGCGTTGAAGCGTCCGGGGGCCAAGAGACCCAGTACTTC. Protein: CSVEASGGQETQYF. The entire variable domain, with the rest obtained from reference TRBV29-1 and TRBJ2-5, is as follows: SAVISQKPSRDICQRGTSLTIQCQVDSQVTMMFWYRQQPGQSLTLIATANQGSEATYESGFVIDKFPISRPNLTFSTLTVSNMSPEDSSIYLCSVEASGGQETQYFGPGTRLLVL.

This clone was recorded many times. The CDR3 DNA is TGTGCCAGCACGGGAGGGACAGCGAACACCGGGGAGCTGTTTTTT. This sequence encodes CASTGGTANTGELFF. The chain is built from TRBV6-5 and TRBJ2-2; perhaps TRBD2 as D (8 bases). The length of the CDR3 is 15 residues. Germline V gene data show CDR1 as MNHEY and CDR2 as SVGAGI. V was trimmed by 7 bases and J by 0 bases, leaving 12 bases between them.

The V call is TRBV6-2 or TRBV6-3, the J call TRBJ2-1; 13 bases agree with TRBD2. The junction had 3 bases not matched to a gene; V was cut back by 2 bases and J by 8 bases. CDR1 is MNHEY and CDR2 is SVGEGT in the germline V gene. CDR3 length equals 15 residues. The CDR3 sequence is CASSYGGLAGDEQFF. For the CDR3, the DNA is TGTGCCAGCAGTTACGGAGGACTAGCGGGAGATGAGCAGTTCTTC.

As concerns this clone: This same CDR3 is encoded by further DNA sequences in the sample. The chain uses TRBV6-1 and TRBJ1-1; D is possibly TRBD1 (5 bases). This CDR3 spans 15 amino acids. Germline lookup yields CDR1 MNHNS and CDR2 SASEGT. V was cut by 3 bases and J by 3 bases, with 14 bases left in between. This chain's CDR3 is CASSEVGAVYTEAFF. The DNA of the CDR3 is TGTGCCAGCAGTGAGGTAGGGGCGGTGTACACTGAAGCTTTCTTT.

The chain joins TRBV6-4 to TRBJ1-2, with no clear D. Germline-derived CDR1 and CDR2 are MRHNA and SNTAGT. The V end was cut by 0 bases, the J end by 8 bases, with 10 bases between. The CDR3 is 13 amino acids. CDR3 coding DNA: TGTGCCAGCAGTGACTCGGGCAGTAACGGCTACACCTTC. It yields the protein CASSDSGSNGYTF.

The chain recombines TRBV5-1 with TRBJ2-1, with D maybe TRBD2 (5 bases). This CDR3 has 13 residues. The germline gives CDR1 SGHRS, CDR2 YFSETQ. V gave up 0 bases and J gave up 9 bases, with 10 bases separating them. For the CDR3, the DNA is TGCGCCAGCAGCTTGGCCGGACTTCGTGAGCAGTTCTTC. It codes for CASSLAGLREQFF.

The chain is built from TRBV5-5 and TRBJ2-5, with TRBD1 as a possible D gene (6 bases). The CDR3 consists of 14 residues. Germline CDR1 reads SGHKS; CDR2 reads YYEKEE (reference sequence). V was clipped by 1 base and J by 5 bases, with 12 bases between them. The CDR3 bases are TGTGCCAGCAGCTTGCAGGGACATAGGGAGACCCAGTACTTC. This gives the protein CASSLQGHRETQYF.

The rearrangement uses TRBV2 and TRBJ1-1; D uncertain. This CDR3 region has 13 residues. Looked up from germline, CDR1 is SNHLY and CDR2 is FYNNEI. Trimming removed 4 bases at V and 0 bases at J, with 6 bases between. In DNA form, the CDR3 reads TGTGCCAGCAGTGGAGCCGTGAACACTGAAGCTTTCTTT. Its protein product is CASSGAVNTEAFF.